Each of the 4 T cell receptor beta chains below was sequenced from the same sample in a study of blood T cell repertoires in COVID-19. Libraries were prepared by immunoSEQ multiplex PCR; TCRdb keeps only in-frame clonotypes and omits some of them. This sample has 150,000 or so clones, with roughly 82% found just once. The sequenced sample consisted of peripheral blood. All receptors come from a human donor with acute or convalescent COVID-19. The donor label of this sample is uncertain.

This chain uses TRBV5-1 with TRBJ1-1; possible D gene TRBD1, 6 bases. Trimming left V 1 base short and J 3 bases short, with 13 bases between. Per germline, CDR1 SGHRS and CDR2 YFSETQ. The CDR3 runs 15 residues. CDR3 nucleotide sequence: TGCGCCAGCAGCTTGTTTGGGGGCGCGGACACTGAAGCTTTCTTT. Protein sequence: CASSLFGGADTEAFF.

V is TRBV7-9 and J is TRBJ1-5; TRBD1 aligns across 7 bases. This CDR3 has 14 amino acids. Germline CDR1 reads SEHNR; CDR2 reads FQNEAQ (reference sequence). The trim removed 1 base at V and 5 bases at J, leaving 2 bases unmatched. In DNA, the CDR3 is TGTGCCAGCAGCTTAGGGCAGGGGGATCAGCCCCAGCATTTT. It specifies CASSLGQGDQPQHF. Variable domain in full (rest from reference TRBV7-9 and TRBJ1-5): DTGVSQNPRHKITKRGQNVTFRCDPISEHNRLYWYRQTLGQGPEFLTYFQNEAQLEKSRLLSDRFSAERPKGSFSTLEIQRTEQGDSAMYLCASSLGQGDQPQHFGDGTRLSIL.

J is TRBJ2-3 and V is TRBV10-1; TRBD2 matches at 9 bases. Germline lookup yields CDR1 WNHNN and CDR2 SYGVQD (reference sequence). The CDR3 consists of 15 residues. Trimming cost V 5 bases and J 0 bases; bases outside gene matches: 3. The CDR3 loop is CASSRGGASTDTQYF. As DNA, the CDR3 is TGCGCCAGCAGTCGCGGGGGGGCCAGCACAGATACGCAGTATTTT.

J is TRBJ1-1 and V is TRBV29-1; D possibly corresponds to TRBD1 (5 bases). V was shortened by 7 bases and J by 2 bases, with 26 bases between the two germline ends. The germline V gene has CDR1 SQVTM and CDR2 ANQGSEA. The CDR3 consists of 17 residues. The chain's CDR3 is CSARDFTAGGENTEAFF. The CDR3 DNA reads TGCAGCGCCCGGGACTTTACGGCTGGGGGGGAAAACACTGAAGCTTTCTTT.